A single sample is the source of the 20 T cell receptor beta chains below, sequenced in a study of early T cells in non-severe SARS-CoV-2 infection (dated by TCRdb to the early 2020s). The library relied on 5' RACE. For sequencing, a NextSeq 500 was employed. In TCRdb, the public reads were trimmed at Q25 with fastp and aligned with MiXCR, with productive beta chains retained. Each CDR3 protein gets just one entry, which takes the most common genes and DNA from the rows behind it. In this sample the table shows about 52,000 distinct CDR3 sequences, 9.5% to 12% of which occur a single time. Together, the top ten hold under 15% of the sample. The sequencing sample was made of whole blood. These receptors all come from an adult who was a healthcare worker with PCR-confirmed SARS-CoV-2 infection or an uninfected control (not recorded which).

This rearrangement joins TRBV20-1 to TRBJ2-4; 10 nucleotides line up with TRBD1. The junction had 6 bases not matched to a gene; V was cut back by 6 bases and J by 10 bases. Germline V gene sequence: CDR1 DFQATT, CDR2 SNEGSKA (reference sequence). The CDR3 is 12 residues long. The CDR3 DNA reads as TGCAGTGCCCGCGGGACAGGGGTTATTCAGTACTTC. It encodes CSARGTGVIQYF.

The sample holds a few counts of this clonotype. J is TRBJ2-1 and V is TRBV6-2 or TRBV6-3, with 7 bases identical to TRBD2. The germline V gene encodes CDR1 MNHEY and CDR2 SVGEGT. The V segment lost 5 bases and the J segment 7 bases; nucleotides outside the gene matches: 17. The CDR3 loop spans 17 amino acids. CDR3 DNA sequence: TGTGCCAGCAGTACCCGACTAGCTGGGTCGGTTGGTAATGAGCAGTTCTTC. This encodes CASSTRLAGSVGNEQFF.

V gene TRBV29-1 combines with J gene TRBJ2-1; no clear D gene. The V end lost 4 bases, the J end lost 11 bases, and 9 bases lay between the germline ends. This CDR3 is 10 amino acids long. The germline V gene encodes CDR1 SQVTM and CDR2 ANQGSEA. The CDR3 region has the DNA TGCAGCGTTGCTTTGGGGAAGCAGTTCTTC. This translates into CSVALGKQFF.

This rearrangement joins TRBV12-3 or TRBV12-4 to TRBJ2-5, with D possibly being TRBD2 (5 bases). With 3 bases removed from V and 5 bases from J, the gap between germline ends came to 19 bases. The CDR3 totals 16 residues. The CDR3 loop is CASSFRPERSRETQYF. The DNA for the CDR3 is TGTGCCAGCAGTTTTAGGCCCGAGCGGTCCCGGGAGACCCAGTACTTC.

This clonotype was counted ten times or more. This rearrangement joins TRBV7-8 to TRBJ2-4, with TRBD2 matching over 7 bases. V dropped 3 bases and J dropped 1; count of bases not matched to a gene: 6. The V gene's germline CDR1 is SGHVS and CDR2 FQNEAQ. The CDR3 spans 16 residues. The CDR3 loop is CASSFGGSNAKNIQYF. The CDR3 DNA follows: TGTGCCAGCAGCTTTGGCGGGAGTAATGCCAAAAACATTCAGTACTTC.

In this sample, this clonotype turned up many times. The chain recombines TRBV2 with TRBJ1-1; tentatively, D is TRBD1 (5 bases). Trimming took off 7 bases at V and 3 bases at J, with 12 bases between the two ends. Germline-derived CDR1 and CDR2 are SNHLY and FYNNEI. The CDR3 is 13 residues long. CDR3 in DNA: TGTGCCAGCAACTGGGGGGAGGACACTGAAGCTTTCTTT. Protein: CASNWGEDTEAFF. The full variable domain, its missing parts supplied by reference TRBV2 and TRBJ1-1, is EPEVTQTPSHQVTQMGQEVILRCVPISNHLYFYWYRQILGQKVEFLVSFYNNEISEKSEIFDDQFSVERPDGSNFTLKIRSTKLEDSAMYFCASNWGEDTEAFFGQGTRLTVV.

The table lists this clonotype with a few counts. This chain connects TRBV4-3 to TRBJ1-2; D gene uncertain. Germline assignment: CDR1 LGHNA and CDR2 YSLEER. V was shortened by 0 bases and J by 6 bases, with 11 bases between the two germline ends. CDR3 size: 14 residues. CDR3 in amino acids: CASSQDWTNNGYTF. CDR3 DNA sequence: TGCGCCAGCAGCCAAGATTGGACCAACAATGGCTACACCTTC.

This rearrangement joins TRBV12-3 or TRBV12-4 to TRBJ1-3, with 10 bases matching TRBD1. The ends lost 8 bases at V and 5 bases at J; junction bases unmatched: 6. The CDR3 is 14 amino acids. The CDR3 nucleotides are TGTGCCAGCCTCTATGACAGGGGGCGAAACACCATATATTTT. Translating gives CASLYDRGRNTIYF.

This sequence joins TRBV12-3 or TRBV12-4 and TRBJ2-2; unclear D gene. V was shortened by 8 bases and J by 6 bases, with 7 bases between the two germline ends. There are 11 residues in the CDR3. CDR3 sequence reads: CASLSPGELFF. CDR3 nucleotides: TGTGCCAGCCTAAGCCCCGGGGAGCTGTTTTTT.

This clonotype was detected only a few times. The chain joins TRBV24-1 to TRBJ2-3; D unclear. The CDR3 is 11 residues long. Germline V gives CDR1 KGHDR, CDR2 SFDVKD. V gave up 12 bases and J gave up 5 bases, with 11 bases separating them. The CDR3 sequence is CACGRLDTQYF. The CDR3 bases are TGTGCCTGCGGACGTCTAGATACGCAGTATTTT.

This clonotype has only a few counts. The rearrangement joins TRBV30 to TRBJ2-5, with no clear D. This CDR3 spans 11 amino acids. The germline V and J ends were trimmed by 3 bases and 4 bases, with 6 bases remaining between them. CDR1 and CDR2 from the germline V gene are GTSNPN and SVGIG (reference sequence). CDR3 nucleotides: TGTGCCTGGAGATCAGCAGAGACCCAGTACTTC. The encoded protein is CAWRSAETQYF.

This clonotype was observed many times. The gene calls are TRBV4-2 and TRBJ2-1; D is ambiguous. Trimming removed 6 bases at V and 10 bases at J, with 13 bases between. The germline gives CDR1 LGHNA, CDR2 YNFKEQ. This CDR3 comprises 12 residues. As DNA, the CDR3 is TGTGCCAGCAGGCCCTCGGGCCACGAGCAGTTCTTC. Protein product: CASRPSGHEQFF.

For this clonotype: At one end the junction does not follow the germline gene, possibly because of a read error. The chain links TRBV24-1 to TRBJ2-6; a possible D gene is TRBD1 (5 bases). Germline V CDR1 and CDR2: KGHDR, SFDVKD. CDR3 length: 15 amino acids. CDR3 in amino acids: CATSDPGSGASVLTF. The DNA of the CDR3 is TGTGCCACCAGTGACCCAGGCTCTGGGGCCAGCGTCCTGACTTTC.

This clonotype was picked up a small number of times. The chain employs TRBV28 and TRBJ2-5; the match to TRBD2 covers 7 bases. Germline V CDR1 and CDR2: MDHEN, SYDVKM. Trimming took 2 bases from V and 7 from J; bases not matched to a gene: 7. CDR3 length equals 14 residues. This chain's CDR3 is CASSLGGEVMTQYF. Here the CDR3 DNA reads TGTGCCAGCAGTTTAGGGGGGGAGGTAATGACCCAGTACTTC.

The table lists this clonotype with a few counts. This chain joins TRBV2 and TRBJ2-5; D remains unclear. CDR3 size: 17 residues. The V end was cut by 7 bases, the J end by 0 bases, with 21 bases between. Germline V CDR1 and CDR2: SNHLY, FYNNEI. CDR3: CASNGPPMRLYQETQYF. CDR3 sequence (DNA): TGTGCCAGCAACGGGCCCCCTATGCGGCTGTACCAAGAGACCCAGTACTTC.

V usage is TRBV20-1 and J usage is TRBJ2-1; D is unresolved. Germline V gene lookup returns CDR1 DFQATT and CDR2 SNEGSKA (reference sequence). V was shortened by 1 base and J by 6 bases, with 10 bases between the two germline ends. This CDR3 is 13 amino acids long. CDR3 sequence reads: CSARGPLGNEQFF. CDR3 coding DNA: TGCAGTGCTAGAGGGCCCCTGGGCAATGAGCAGTTCTTC.

This clonotype is labeled medium-sized. The CDR3 region has the DNA TGTGCCAGTAGTCCACGAGGAGGGGCTGAGACTAATGAAAAACTGTTTTTT. Encoded protein: CASSPRGGAETNEKLFF. The chain joins TRBV19 to TRBJ1-4, with D possibly being TRBD1 (5 bases). Trimming shortened V by 5 bases and J by 2 bases, and 18 bases separated the two germline ends. This CDR3 region has 17 residues. From germline, CDR1 is LNHDA and CDR2 SQIVND (reference sequence). The full variable domain, with the rest looked up from reference TRBV19 and TRBJ1-4, is DGGITQSPKYLFRKEGQNVTLSCEQNLNHDAMYWYRQDPGQGLRLIYYSQIVNDFQKGDIAEGYSVSREKKESFPLTVTSAQKNPTAFYLCASSPRGGAETNEKLFFGSGTQLSVL.

This clonotype was seen ten or more times. The J gene is TRBJ2-1, the V gene TRBV7-8; TRBD2 agrees at 9 bases. V gave up 4 bases and J gave up 5 bases; unmatched junction bases: 6. The length of the CDR3 is 15 residues. Germline V gene data show CDR1 as SGHVS and CDR2 as FQNEAQ. The CDR3 here is CASSSRASGNNEQFF. DNA for the CDR3: TGTGCCAGCAGCTCCCGGGCTAGCGGGAACAATGAGCAGTTCTTC.

The chain carries TRBV4-3 and TRBJ2-1; tentative D call: TRBD2 (5 bases). Trimming shortened V by 1 base and J by 9 bases, and 13 bases separated the two germline ends. The germline CDR1 and CDR2 sequences are LGHNA and YSLEER. The CDR3 runs to 14 residues. CDR3 DNA: TGCGCCAGCAGCCAAGTTCGCGGGTACCTTGAGCAGTTCTTC. It specifies CASSQVRGYLEQFF.

This clonotype was counted many times. J is TRBJ2-7 and V is TRBV28, with TRBD1 matching over 9 bases. Germline values: CDR1 MDHEN, CDR2 SYDVKM. The V segment lost 3 bases and the J segment 5 bases; nucleotides outside the gene matches: 8. CDR3 length: 15 residues. CDR3 bases: TGTGCCAGCAGTTTTTCGGGACAGGGATTAAACGAGCAGTACTTC. Its translation: CASSFSGQGLNEQYF.